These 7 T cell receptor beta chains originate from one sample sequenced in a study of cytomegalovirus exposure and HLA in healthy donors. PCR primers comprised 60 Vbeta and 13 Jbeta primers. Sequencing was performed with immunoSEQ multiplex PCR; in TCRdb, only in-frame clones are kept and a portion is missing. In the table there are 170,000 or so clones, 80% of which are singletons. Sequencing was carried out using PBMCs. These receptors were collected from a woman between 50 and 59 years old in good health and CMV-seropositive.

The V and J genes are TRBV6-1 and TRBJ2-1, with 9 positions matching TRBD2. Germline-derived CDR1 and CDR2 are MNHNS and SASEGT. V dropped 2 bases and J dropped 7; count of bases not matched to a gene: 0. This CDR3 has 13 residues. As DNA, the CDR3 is TGTGCCAGCAGTGAAAGCGGGAGGAATGAGCAGTTCTTC. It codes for CASSESGRNEQFF.

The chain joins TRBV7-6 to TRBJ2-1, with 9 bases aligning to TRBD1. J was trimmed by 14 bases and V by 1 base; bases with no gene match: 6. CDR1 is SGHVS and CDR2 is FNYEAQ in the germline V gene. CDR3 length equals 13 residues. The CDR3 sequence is CASSLDQDRGKFF. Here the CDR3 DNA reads TGTGCCAGCAGCTTAGACCAGGACAGGGGAAAGTTCTTC. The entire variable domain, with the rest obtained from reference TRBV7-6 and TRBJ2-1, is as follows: GAGVSQSPRYKVTKRGQDVALRCDPISGHVSLYWYRQALGQGPEFLTYFNYEAQQDKSGLPNDRFSAERPEGSISTLTIQRTEQRDSAMYRCASSLDQDRGKFFGPGTRLTVL.

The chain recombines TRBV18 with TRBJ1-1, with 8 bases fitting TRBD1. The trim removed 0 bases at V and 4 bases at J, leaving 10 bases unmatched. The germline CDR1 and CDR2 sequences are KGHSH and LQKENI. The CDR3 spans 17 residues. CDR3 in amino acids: CASSPPQGGGWGTEAFF. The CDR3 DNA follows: TGTGCCAGCTCACCACCACAGGGGGGTGGCTGGGGCACTGAAGCTTTCTTT.

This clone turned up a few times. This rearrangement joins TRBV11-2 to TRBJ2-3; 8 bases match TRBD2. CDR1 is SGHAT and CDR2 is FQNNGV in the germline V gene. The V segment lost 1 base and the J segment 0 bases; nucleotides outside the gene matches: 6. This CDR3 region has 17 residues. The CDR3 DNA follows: TGTGCCAGCAGCTTAGGGTCGGGGGGGATTAGCACAGATACGCAGTATTTT. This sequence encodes CASSLGSGGISTDTQYF.

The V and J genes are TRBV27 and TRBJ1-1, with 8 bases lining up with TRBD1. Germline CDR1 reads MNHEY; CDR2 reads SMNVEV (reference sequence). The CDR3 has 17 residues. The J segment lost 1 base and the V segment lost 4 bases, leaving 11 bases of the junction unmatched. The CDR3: CASSSLTGQGRNTEAFF. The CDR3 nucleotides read TGTGCCAGCAGTTCCCTCACCGGACAGGGAAGGAACACTGAAGCTTTCTTT.

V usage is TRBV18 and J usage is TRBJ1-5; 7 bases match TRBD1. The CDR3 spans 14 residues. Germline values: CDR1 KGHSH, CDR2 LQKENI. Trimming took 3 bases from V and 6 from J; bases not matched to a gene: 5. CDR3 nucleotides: TGTGCCAGCTCACCGGGGGGACAGTTTCAGCCCCAGCATTTT. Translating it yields CASSPGGQFQPQHF.

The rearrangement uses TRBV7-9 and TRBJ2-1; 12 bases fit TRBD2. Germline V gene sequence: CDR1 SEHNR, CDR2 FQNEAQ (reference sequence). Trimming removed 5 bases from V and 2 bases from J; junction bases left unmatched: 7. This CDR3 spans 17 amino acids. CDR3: CASSILLAGGAYNEQFF. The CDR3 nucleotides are TGTGCCAGCAGCATTCTTCTAGCGGGAGGGGCCTACAATGAGCAGTTCTTC.